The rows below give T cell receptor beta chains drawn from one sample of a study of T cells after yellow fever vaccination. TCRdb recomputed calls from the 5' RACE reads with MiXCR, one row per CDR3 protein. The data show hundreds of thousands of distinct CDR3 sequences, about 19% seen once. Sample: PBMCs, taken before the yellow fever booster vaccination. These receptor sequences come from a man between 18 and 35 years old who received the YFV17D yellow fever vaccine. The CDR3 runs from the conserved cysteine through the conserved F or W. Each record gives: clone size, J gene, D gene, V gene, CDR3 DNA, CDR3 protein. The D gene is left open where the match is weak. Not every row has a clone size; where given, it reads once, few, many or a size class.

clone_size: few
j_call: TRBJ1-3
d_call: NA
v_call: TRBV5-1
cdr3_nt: TGCGCCAGCAGTACGGATTCGGCTGGAAACACCATATATTTT
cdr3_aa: CASSTDSAGNTIYF

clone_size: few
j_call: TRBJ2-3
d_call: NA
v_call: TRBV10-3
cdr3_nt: TGTGCCATCAGGGCCGACGGGGGTATCACAGATACGCAGTATTTT
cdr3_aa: CAIRADGGITDTQYF

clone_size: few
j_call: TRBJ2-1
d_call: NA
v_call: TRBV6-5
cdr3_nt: TGTGCCAGCAGTTACCGGGGTCTCCCTAACAATGAGCAGTTCTTC
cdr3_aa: CASSYRGLPNNEQFF

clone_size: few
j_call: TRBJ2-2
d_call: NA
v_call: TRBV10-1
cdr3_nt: TGCGCCAGCAGTGAATTGGTTCCCGGGGAGCTGTTTTTT
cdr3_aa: CASSELVPGELFF

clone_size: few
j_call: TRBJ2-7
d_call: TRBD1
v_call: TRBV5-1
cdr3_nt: TGCGCCAGTGCCCGGGACAGGACTTTCTACGAGCAGTACTTC
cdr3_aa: CASARDRTFYEQYF

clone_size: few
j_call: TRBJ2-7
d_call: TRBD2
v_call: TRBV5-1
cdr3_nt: TGCGCCAGCAGCTGGATTCGGGGGGGATACGAGCAGTACTTC
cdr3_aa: CASSWIRGGYEQYF

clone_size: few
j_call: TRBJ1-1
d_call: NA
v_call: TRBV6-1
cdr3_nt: TGTGCCAGCAGTGAAGGTATGGAAGGGGCTTTCTTT
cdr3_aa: CASSEGMEGAFF

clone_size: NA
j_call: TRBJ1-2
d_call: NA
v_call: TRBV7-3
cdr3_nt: TGTGCCAGCAGCTTAACTGGGCAGGAGCACTATGGCTACACCTTC
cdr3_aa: CASSLTGQEHYGYTF

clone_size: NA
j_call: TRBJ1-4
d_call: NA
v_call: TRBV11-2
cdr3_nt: TGTGCCAGCAGCTTAGCGGGGCCCGGCGGGGGGCCTAATGAAAAACTGTTTTTT
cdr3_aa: CASSLAGPGGGPNEKLFF

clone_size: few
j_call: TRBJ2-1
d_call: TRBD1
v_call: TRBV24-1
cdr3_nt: TGTGCCACCAGTGCTGCCAGGGGGTATGAGCAGTTCTTC
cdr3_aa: CATSAARGYEQFF

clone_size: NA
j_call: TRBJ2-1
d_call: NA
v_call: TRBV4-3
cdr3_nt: TGCGCCAGCAGCCAAGAAGGACCTTCAAACGCGGGCAATGAGCAGTTCTTC
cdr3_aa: CASSQEGPSNAGNEQFF

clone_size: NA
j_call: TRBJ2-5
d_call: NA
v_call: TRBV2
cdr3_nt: TGTGCCAGCAGTGTTTTCGGGGGGCAGGAGACCCAGTACTTC
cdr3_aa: CASSVFGGQETQYF

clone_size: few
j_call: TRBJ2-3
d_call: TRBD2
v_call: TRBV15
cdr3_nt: TGTGCCACCAGCACGCCCGCGGGGGACCCCACAGATACGCAGTATTTT
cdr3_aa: CATSTPAGDPTDTQYF

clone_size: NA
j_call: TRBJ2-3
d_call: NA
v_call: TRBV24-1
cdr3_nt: TGTGCCACCAGTGATGCCGCGCCCGGGACGCAGTATTTT
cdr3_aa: CATSDAAPGTQYF

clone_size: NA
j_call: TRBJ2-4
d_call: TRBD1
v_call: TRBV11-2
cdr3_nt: TGTGCCAGCAGCCGCTGGGGCCGGGACAGGAAAAACATTCAGTACTTC
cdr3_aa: CASSRWGRDRKNIQYF

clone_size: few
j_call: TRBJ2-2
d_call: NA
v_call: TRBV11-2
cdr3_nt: TGTGCCAGCAGCTTAGAAGGGCCCGGGGAGCTGTTTTTT
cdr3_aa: CASSLEGPGELFF

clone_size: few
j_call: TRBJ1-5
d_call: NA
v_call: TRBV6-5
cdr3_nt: TGTGCCAGCAGGGAGAACAGGTGGTTTGGTCAGCCCCAGCATTTT
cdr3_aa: CASRENRWFGQPQHF

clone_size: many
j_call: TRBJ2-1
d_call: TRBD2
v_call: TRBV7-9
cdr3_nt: TGTGCCAGCAGCGGGAGGGGCAATGAGCAGTTCTTC
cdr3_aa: CASSGRGNEQFF

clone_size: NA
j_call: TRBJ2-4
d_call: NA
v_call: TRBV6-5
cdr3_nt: TGTGCCAGCAGTCCCGGAAGGGATCAGTACTTC
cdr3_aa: CASSPGRDQYF

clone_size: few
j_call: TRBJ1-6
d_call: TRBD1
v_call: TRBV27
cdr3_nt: TGTGCCAGCAGTCCCCGACAGGGTATGGATTCACCCCTCCACTTT
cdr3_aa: CASSPRQGMDSPLHF

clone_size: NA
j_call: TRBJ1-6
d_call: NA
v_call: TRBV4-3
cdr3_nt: TGCGCCAGCGCCACAAAGGTCCAAGATTCACCCCTCCACTTT
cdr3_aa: CASATKVQDSPLHF

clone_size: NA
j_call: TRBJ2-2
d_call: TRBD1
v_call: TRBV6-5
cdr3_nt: TGTGCCAGCAGTTACTCGAGGACAGGGGGCCGGGAGCTGTTTTTT
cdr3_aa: CASSYSRTGGRELFF

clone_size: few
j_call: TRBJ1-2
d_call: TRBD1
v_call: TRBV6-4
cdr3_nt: TGTGCCAGCAGTGACTCCGGACAGGGGCGCTACACCTTC
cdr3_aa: CASSDSGQGRYTF

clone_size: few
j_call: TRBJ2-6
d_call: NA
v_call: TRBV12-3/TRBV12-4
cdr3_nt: TGTGCCAGCAGTGCGACCCGAGGAAGCGCCAACGTCCTGACTTTC
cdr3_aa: CASSATRGSANVLTF

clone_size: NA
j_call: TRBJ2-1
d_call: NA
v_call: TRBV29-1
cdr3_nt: TGCAGCGTGGAACTAGTTTCCCGGCGCAATGAGCAGTTCTTC
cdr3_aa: CSVELVSRRNEQFF

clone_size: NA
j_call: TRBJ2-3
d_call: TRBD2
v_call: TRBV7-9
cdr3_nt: TGTGCCAGCAGCTTAGGATCTAGCGGGGGAGTAGATACGCAGTATTTT
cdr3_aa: CASSLGSSGGVDTQYF

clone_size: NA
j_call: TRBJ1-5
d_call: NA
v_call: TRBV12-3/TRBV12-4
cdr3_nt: TGTGCCAGCAGTTCCCGTCTATTGGGGGCCGGACGGCCCTATAGCAATCAGCCCCAGCATTTT
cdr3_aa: CASSSRLLGAGRPYSNQPQHF

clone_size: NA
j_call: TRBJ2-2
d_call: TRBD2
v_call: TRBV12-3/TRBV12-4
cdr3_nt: TGTGCCAGCAGGCGGGGGGCCGGGGAGCTGTTTTTT
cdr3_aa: CASRRGAGELFF

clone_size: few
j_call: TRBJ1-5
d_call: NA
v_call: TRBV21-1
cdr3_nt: TGTGCCAGCAGCCTCAAGGGGGTGAGCAATCAGCCCCAGCATTTT
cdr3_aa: CASSLKGVSNQPQHF

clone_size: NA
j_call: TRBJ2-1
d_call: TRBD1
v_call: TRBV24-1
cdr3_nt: TGTGCCACCAGCGAAGGGGGCAGGGATGAGCAGTTCTTC
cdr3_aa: CATSEGGRDEQFF

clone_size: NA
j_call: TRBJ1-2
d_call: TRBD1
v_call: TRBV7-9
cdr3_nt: TGTGCCAGCACCCGAGGCCAGGGGGCTTATGGCTACACCTTC
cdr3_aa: CASTRGQGAYGYTF

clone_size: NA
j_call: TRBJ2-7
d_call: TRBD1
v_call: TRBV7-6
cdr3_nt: TGTGCCAGCAGCTTGGCCGGGACAGAGGACGAGCAGTACTTC
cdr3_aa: CASSLAGTEDEQYF

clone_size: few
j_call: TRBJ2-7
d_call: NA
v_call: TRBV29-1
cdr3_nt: TGCAGCGTTGAAGAGGGCTACGAGCAGTACTTC
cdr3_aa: CSVEEGYEQYF

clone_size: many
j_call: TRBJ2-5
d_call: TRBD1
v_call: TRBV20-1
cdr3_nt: TGCAGTGCTTCTCGGGACAGCCAAGAGACCCAGTACTTC
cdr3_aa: CSASRDSQETQYF

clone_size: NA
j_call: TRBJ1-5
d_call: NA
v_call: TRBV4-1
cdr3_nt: TGCGCCAGCAGCCAAGTTTCGGTAAATCAGCCCCAGCATTTT
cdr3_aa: CASSQVSVNQPQHF

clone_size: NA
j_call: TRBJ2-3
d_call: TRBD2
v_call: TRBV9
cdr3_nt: TGTGCCAGCAGCGGCCGGACTAGCATCCTTAGCACAGATACGCAGTATTTT
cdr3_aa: CASSGRTSILSTDTQYF

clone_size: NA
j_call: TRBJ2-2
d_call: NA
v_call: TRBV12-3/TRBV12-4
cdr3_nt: TGTGCCAGCCCTCCGACAGGGAACACCGGGGAGCTGTTTTTT
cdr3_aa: CASPPTGNTGELFF

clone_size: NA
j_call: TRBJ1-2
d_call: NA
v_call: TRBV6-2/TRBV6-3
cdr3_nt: TGTGCCAGCAGTTACCGGCCCGGGCATGGCTACACCTTC
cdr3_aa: CASSYRPGHGYTF

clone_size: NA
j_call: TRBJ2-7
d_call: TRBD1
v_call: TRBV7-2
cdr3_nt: TGTGCCAGCAGCTTAGTGGGCGGCCGGGACAGCACCTACGAGCAGTACTTC
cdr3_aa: CASSLVGGRDSTYEQYF

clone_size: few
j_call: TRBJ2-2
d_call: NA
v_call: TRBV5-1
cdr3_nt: TGCGCCAGCAGCAGCACAGGCCAACGGACGAACACCGGGGAGCTGTTTTTT
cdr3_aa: CASSSTGQRTNTGELFF

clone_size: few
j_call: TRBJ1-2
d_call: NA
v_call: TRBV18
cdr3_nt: TGTGCCAGCTCACCACAGTTGGGGACTAACTATGGCTACACCTTC
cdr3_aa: CASSPQLGTNYGYTF

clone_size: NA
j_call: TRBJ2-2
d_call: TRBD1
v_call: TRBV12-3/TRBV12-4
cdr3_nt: TGTGCCAGCAGCTCGATCGGGACAGGGGGGACCGGGGAGCTGTTTTTT
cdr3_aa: CASSSIGTGGTGELFF

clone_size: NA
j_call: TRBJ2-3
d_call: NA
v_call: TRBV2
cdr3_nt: TGTGCCAGCAGTGGGACAGCCCGAAAGACAGATACGCAGTATTTT
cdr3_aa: CASSGTARKTDTQYF

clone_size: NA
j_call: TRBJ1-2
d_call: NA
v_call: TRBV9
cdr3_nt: TGTGCCAGATACTTACACCAGGGGCGCGGGTACTATGGCTACACCTTC
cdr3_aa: CARYLHQGRGYYGYTF

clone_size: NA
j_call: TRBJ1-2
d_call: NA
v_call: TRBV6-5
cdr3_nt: TGTGCCAGCAGTTACCGTCGGCTTTACGGCTACACCTTC
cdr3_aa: CASSYRRLYGYTF

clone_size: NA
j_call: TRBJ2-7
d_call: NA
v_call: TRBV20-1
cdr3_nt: TGCAGTGCTAGGGGTCTCTACGAGCAGTACTTC
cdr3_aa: CSARGLYEQYF

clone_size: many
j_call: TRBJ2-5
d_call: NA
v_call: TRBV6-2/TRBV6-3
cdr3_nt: TGTGCCAGCAGTTACTCGACAGAGACCCAGTACTTC
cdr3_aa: CASSYSTETQYF

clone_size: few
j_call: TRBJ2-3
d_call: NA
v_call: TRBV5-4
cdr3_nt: TGTGCCAGCAGCTTTGCAGGCGAGGGGGATACGCAGTATTTT
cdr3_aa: CASSFAGEGDTQYF

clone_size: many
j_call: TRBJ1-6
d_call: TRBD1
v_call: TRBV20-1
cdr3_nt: TGCAGTGCTAGAGGACAGGGTGGATATTCACCCCTCCACTTT
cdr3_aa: CSARGQGGYSPLHF

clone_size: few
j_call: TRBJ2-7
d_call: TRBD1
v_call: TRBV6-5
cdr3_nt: TGTGCCAGCAGTGACAGGACAGGGCTCTCCTACGAGCAGTACTTC
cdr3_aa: CASSDRTGLSYEQYF